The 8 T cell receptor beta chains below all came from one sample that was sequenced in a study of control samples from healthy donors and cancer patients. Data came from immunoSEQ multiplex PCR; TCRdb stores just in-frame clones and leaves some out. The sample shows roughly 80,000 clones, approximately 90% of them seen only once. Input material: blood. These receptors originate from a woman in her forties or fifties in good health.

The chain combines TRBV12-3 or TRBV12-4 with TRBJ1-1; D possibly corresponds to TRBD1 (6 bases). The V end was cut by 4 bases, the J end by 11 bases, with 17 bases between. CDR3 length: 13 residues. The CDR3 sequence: CASSSADSLEAFF. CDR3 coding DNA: TGTGCCAGCAGTTCTGCGGACAGTCTAGAGGCTTTCTTT.

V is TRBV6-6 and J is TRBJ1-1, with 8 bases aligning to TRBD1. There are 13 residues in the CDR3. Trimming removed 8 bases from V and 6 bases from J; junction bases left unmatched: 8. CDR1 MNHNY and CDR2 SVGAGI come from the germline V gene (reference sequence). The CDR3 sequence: CASETGVRAEAFF. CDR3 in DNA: TGTGCCAGCGAGACAGGGGTGAGGGCTGAAGCTTTCTTT.

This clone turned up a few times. The CDR3 reads CASSRDGAGELFF. The DNA for the CDR3 is TGTGCCAGCAGCCGAGACGGGGCCGGGGAGCTGTTTTTT. The gene calls are TRBV7-9 and TRBJ2-2; a possible D gene is TRBD2 (5 bases). Trimming removed 5 bases from V and 6 bases from J, with 10 bases in between. The CDR3 has 13 amino acids. Germline V gives CDR1 SEHNR, CDR2 FQNEAQ (reference sequence).

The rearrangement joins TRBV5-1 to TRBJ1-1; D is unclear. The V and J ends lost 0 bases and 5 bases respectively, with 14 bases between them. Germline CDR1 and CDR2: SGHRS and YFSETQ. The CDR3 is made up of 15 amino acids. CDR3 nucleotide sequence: TGCGCCAGCAGCTTGGCCGGAAGGGAATGGACTGAAGCTTTCTTT. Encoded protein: CASSLAGREWTEAFF.

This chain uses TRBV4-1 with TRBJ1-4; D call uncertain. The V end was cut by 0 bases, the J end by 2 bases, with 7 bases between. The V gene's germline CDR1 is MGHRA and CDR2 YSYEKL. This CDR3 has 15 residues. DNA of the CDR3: TGCGCCAGCAGCCAAGACAGTCGTACTAATGAAAAACTGTTTTTT. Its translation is CASSQDSRTNEKLFF.

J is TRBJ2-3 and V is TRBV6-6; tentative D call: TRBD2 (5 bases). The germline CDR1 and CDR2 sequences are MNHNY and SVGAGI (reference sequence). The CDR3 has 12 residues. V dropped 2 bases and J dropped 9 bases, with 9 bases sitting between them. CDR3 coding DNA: TGTGCCAGCAGTTACCCCGAGGGAACGCAGTATTTT. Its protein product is CASSYPEGTQYF.

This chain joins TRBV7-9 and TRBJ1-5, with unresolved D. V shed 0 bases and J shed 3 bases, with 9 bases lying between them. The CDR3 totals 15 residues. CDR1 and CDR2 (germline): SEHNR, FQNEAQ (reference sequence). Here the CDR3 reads CASSLAGADNQPQHF. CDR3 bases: TGTGCCAGCAGCTTAGCCGGAGCGGACAATCAGCCCCAGCATTTT.

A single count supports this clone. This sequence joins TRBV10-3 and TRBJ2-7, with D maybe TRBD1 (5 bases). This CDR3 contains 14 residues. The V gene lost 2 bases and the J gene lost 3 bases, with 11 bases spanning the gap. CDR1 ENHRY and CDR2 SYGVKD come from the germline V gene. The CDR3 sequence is CAISESRALYEQYF. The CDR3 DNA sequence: TGTGCCATCAGTGAGAGCAGGGCCCTCTACGAGCAGTACTTC.